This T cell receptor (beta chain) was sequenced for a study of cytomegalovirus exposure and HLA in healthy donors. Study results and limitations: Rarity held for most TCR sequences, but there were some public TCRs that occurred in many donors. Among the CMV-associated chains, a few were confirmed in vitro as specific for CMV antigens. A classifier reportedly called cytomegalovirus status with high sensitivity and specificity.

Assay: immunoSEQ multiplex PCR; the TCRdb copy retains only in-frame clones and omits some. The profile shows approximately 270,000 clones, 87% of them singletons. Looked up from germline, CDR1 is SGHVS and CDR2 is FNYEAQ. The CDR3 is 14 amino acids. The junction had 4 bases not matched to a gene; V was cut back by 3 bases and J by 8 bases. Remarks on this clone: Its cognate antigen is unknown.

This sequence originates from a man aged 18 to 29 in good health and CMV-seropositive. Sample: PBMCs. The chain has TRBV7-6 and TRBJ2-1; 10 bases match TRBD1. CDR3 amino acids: CASSFWDRGDEQFF. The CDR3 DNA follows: TGTGCCAGCAGCTTTTGGGACAGGGGCGATGAGCAGTTCTTC.